This is a list of T cell receptor beta chains from one sample in a study of T cells in Graves' hyperthyroidism and ophthalmopathy. Using its own MiXCR run on the multiplex PCR reads, TCRdb lists one record per CDR3 protein. The data show about 59,000 distinct CDR3 sequences, about 53% seen once. The sequencing input was blood. The receptors were gathered from a woman in her sixties with Graves' ophthalmopathy. CDR3s include the opening cysteine and the closing phenylalanine or tryptophan. Each record gives: CDR3 length, clone size, D gene, V gene, J gene, CDR3 DNA, CDR3 protein. D genes are given only for firm matches. Size is stated for part of the rows, as once, few or many counts, or as a class when the clone is expanded.

17	many	TRBD2	TRBV3-1	TRBJ2-7	TGTGCCAGCAGCCGAGATCCTCTAGCGGGAGGCTCCTACGAGCAGTACTTC	CASSRDPLAGGSYEQYF
15	NA	NA	TRBV10-3	TRBJ1-5	TGTGCCATCAGTGAGTCGAAGGGGATGAATCAGCCCCAGCATTTT	CAISESKGMNQPQHF
13	many	NA	TRBV3-1	TRBJ2-7	TGTGCCAGCAGCCAGGCTAGCGCGGGGGAGCAGTACTTC	CASSQASAGEQYF
13	NA	NA	TRBV7-2	TRBJ1-6	TGTGCCAGCAGCGCAGGGTATAATTCACCCCTCCACTTT	CASSAGYNSPLHF
14	NA	NA	TRBV4-1	TRBJ1-1	TGCGCCAGCAGCCAAGAGTCCCTGAACACTGAAGCTTTCTTT	CASSQESLNTEAFF
16	many	NA	TRBV7-2	TRBJ1-6	TGTGCCAGCAGCGGACGGGGGGGCGCGGTCCGCTCACCCCTCCACTTT	CASSGRGGAVRSPLHF
13	many	NA	TRBV6-5	TRBJ2-5	TGTGCCAGCAGCGATACAGTTGAGGAGACCCAGTACTTC	CASSDTVEETQYF
13	NA	NA	TRBV11-2	TRBJ2-2	TGTGCCAGCGGCTGGGGGAACACAGGGGAGCTGTTTTTT	CASGWGNTGELFF
17	NA	TRBD1	TRBV15	TRBJ1-6	TGTGCCACCAGCAGGAAAGCAGGGGGCGCAGCTAATTCACCCCTCCACTTT	CATSRKAGGAANSPLHF
14	NA	TRBD1	TRBV6-5	TRBJ1-1	TGTGCCAGCAGTTATGGGACAGGGGGCACTGAAGCTTTCTTT	CASSYGTGGTEAFF
14	many	TRBD2	TRBV20-1	TRBJ2-1	TGCAGTGCTAGAGGACTAGCGGACCACAATGAGCAGTTCTTC	CSARGLADHNEQFF
16	many	TRBD2	TRBV20-1	TRBJ2-2	TGCAGTGCAAGGACTAGCGGGGGGTCGAACACCGGGGAGCTGTTTTTT	CSARTSGGSNTGELFF
14	few	NA	TRBV19	TRBJ1-3	TGTGCCAGTAGGGACCTCGCCAGTGGAAACACCATATATTTT	CASRDLASGNTIYF
16	many	NA	TRBV20-1	TRBJ1-1	TGCAGTGCTGGGGGACACAGGGAACTACAGAACACTGAAGCTTTCTTT	CSAGGHRELQNTEAFF
15	NA	TRBD1	TRBV19	TRBJ2-7	TGTGCCAGTAGTCCGACAGGGGGCGGCCTGGGCGAGCAGTACTTC	CASSPTGGGLGEQYF
16	many	TRBD1	TRBV4-1	TRBJ1-5	TGCGCCAGCAGCCAAGAGGGACAGCGAAACTCTCAGCCCCAGCATTTT	CASSQEGQRNSQPQHF
15	NA	TRBD1	TRBV10-3	TRBJ1-2	TGTGCCATCAACGATCCGACAGGGAACGGCTATGGCTACACCTTC	CAINDPTGNGYGYTF
14	many	TRBD2	TRBV6-4	TRBJ2-1	TGTGCCAGCAGCGAAGCGGGAGGGCCGAATGAGCAGTTCTTC	CASSEAGGPNEQFF
14	many	NA	TRBV6-6	TRBJ2-7	TGTGCCAGCAGTTACCAACCAGGGGACTACGAGCAGTACTTC	CASSYQPGDYEQYF
22	NA	TRBD1	TRBV19	TRBJ1-2	TGTGCCAGTAGACGAACCACCTCATCCCAGACAGGGGTACCGACCGACCGCTATGGCTACACCTTC	CASRRTTSSQTGVPTDRYGYTF
13	once	TRBD1	TRBV28	TRBJ1-2	TGTGCCAGCGGGACAGGGGGGAAGAATGGCTACACCTTC	CASGTGGKNGYTF
13	NA	TRBD1	TRBV20-1	TRBJ2-7	TGCAGTGGAACGGACAGGGGGCGCTACGAGCAGTACTTC	CSGTDRGRYEQYF
14	NA	NA	TRBV15	TRBJ1-4	TGTGCCACCAGCAGAGAGGGACGGGGTGAAAAACTGTTTTTT	CATSREGRGEKLFF
16	many	TRBD2	TRBV12-3/TRBV12-4	TRBJ2-1	TGTGCCAGCAGTACTCCTCTAGCGGGGTATTACAATGAGCAGTTCTTC	CASSTPLAGYYNEQFF
16	NA	NA	TRBV15	TRBJ1-4	TGTGCCACCAGCAGAGGTAGCATTGCAACTAATGAAAAACTGTTTTTT	CATSRGSIATNEKLFF
16	NA	NA	TRBV14	TRBJ1-4	TGTGCCAGCAGCCAAGATCGGAGCGGCGTACGGGAAAAACTGTTTTTT	CASSQDRSGVREKLFF
13	once	NA	TRBV10-3	TRBJ1-2	TGTGCCGTCAGTGAGCCTCGATGGGATGGCTGCACCTTC	CAVSEPRWDGCTF
16	medium-sized	NA	TRBV2	TRBJ1-3	TGTGCCAGCAGTGATTCCGGGCTGGTCTCTGGAAACACCATATATTTT	CASSDSGLVSGNTIYF
20	NA	TRBD2	TRBV2	TRBJ2-7	TGTGCCAGCAGTCGAAGGGGACTAGCGGGAACGGGAGGGATAGACTACGAGCAGTACTTC	CASSRRGLAGTGGIDYEQYF
15	many	TRBD2	TRBV6-2/TRBV6-3	TRBJ2-1	TGTGCCAGCAGGACGGGGAGGGTAGAGAGCAATGAGCAGTTCTTC	CASRTGRVESNEQFF
13	NA	TRBD2	TRBV28	TRBJ2-1	TGCGCCAGCGGGGGCGGGGGAGGGGATGAGCAGTTCTTC	CASGGGGGDEQFF
12	once	NA	TRBV7-2	TRBJ1-2	TGTGCCAGCAGCCGGGTTAGCGGGAGCTACACCTTC	CASSRVSGSYTF
12	few	NA	TRBV19	TRBJ2-7	TGTGCCAGTATTGATGCGTACCGCGAGCAGTACTTC	CASIDAYREQYF
16	many	TRBD1	TRBV2	TRBJ1-4	TGTGCCAGCAGGGGGGACAGGGGATTAACTAATGAAAAACTGTTTTTT	CASRGDRGLTNEKLFF
14	NA	NA	TRBV20-1	TRBJ1-2	TGCAGTGCTCTTAGAGGGAGGGAAACCTATGGCTACACCTTC	CSALRGRETYGYTF
16	once	NA	TRBV5-1	TRBJ1-1	TGCGCCAGCAGCCCAATGGTGCAGGCCCCGGGGACTGAAGCTTTCTTT	CASSPMVQAPGTEAFF
13	NA	TRBD2	TRBV6-5	TRBJ2-7	TGTGCCAGCTCGACTAGCGGGAGCTACGAGCAGTACTTC	CASSTSGSYEQYF
14	few	NA	TRBV20-1	TRBJ1-3	TGCAGTGCTAAAGGGCCGATCTCTGGAAACACCATATATTTT	CSAKGPISGNTIYF
14	many	NA	TRBV5-8	TRBJ1-6	TGTGCCAGCAGCCGCCCCGAGAGGGTTTCACCCCTCCACTTT	CASSRPERVSPLHF
17	NA	TRBD2	TRBV20-1	TRBJ2-1	TGCAGTGCTGCTGCCCAGGTCGGGACTAGCTCCTACAATGAGCAGTTCTTC	CSAAAQVGTSSYNEQFF
14	NA	NA	TRBV10-3	TRBJ2-3	TGTGCCATCAGTCGCGGTTCTACCGGGGATACGCAGTATTTT	CAISRGSTGDTQYF
19	NA	TRBD2	TRBV7-3	TRBJ2-1	TGTGCCAGCAGCATCACTGGGACTAGCGGGAGGAGGCTCTACAATGAGCAGTTCTTC	CASSITGTSGRRLYNEQFF
14	NA	TRBD2	TRBV10-3	TRBJ2-7	TGTGCCATCAGTGGCGGGAGGGCCGTCCACGAGCAGTACTTC	CAISGGRAVHEQYF
15	many	NA	TRBV7-2	TRBJ2-2	TGTGCCAGCAGCTTTCTGCGGAGTGGACCCGGGGAGCTGTTTTTT	CASSFLRSGPGELFF
14	many	TRBD2	TRBV10-2	TRBJ2-5	TGCGCCAGCAGTGACGGGACTATTAAAGAGACCCAGTACTTC	CASSDGTIKETQYF